The 24 T cell receptor beta chains below come from one sample, sequenced in a study of beta chain features in type 1 diabetes. TCRB transcripts that were expressed got sequenced, as all of the isolated RNA had been reverse transcribed. The table came from immunoSEQ multiplex PCR; TCRdb's copy has only in-frame clones and leaves some out. The sample has over 350,000 clones, approximately 15% seen once; the top ten hold approximately 0.02%. Sequenced: naive CD4+ T cells from blood. Receptor source: a woman between 18 and 30 years old in good health.

The V and J genes are TRBV30 and TRBJ2-3, with 8 bases matching TRBD2. V was pared by 0 bases and J by 1 base, with 6 bases of the junction left unmatched. Germline V gives CDR1 GTSNPN, CDR2 SVGIG (reference sequence). There are 16 residues in the CDR3. The CDR3 DNA reads as TGTGCCTGGAGTGTAGGCGGGAGGTCCCGCACAGATACGCAGTATTTT. The encoded protein is CAWSVGGRSRTDTQYF.

V usage is TRBV27 and J usage is TRBJ2-1, with 7 bases lining up with TRBD1. The ends lost 6 bases at V and 8 bases at J; junction bases unmatched: 4. Germline V gives CDR1 MNHEY, CDR2 SMNVEV (reference sequence). The CDR3 has 12 amino acids. This CDR3 reads CASRDRAHEQFF. The CDR3 DNA follows: TGTGCCAGCAGAGACAGGGCGCATGAGCAGTTCTTC.

The chain links TRBV4-2 to TRBJ2-5; D possibly corresponds to TRBD1 (6 bases). CDR3 size: 14 residues. V dropped 0 bases and J dropped 13 bases, with 18 bases sitting between them. Germline loops: CDR1 LGHNA, CDR2 YNFKEQ. CDR3 in amino acids: CASSQEKGQKRRYF. CDR3 nucleotide sequence: TGTGCCAGCAGCCAAGAGAAGGGACAAAAAAGGAGGTACTTC.

This clone came up a few times. The chain is built from TRBV30 and TRBJ2-2; TRBD2 agrees at 7 bases. Germline V CDR1 and CDR2: GTSNPN, SVGIG (reference sequence). Losses at the gene ends were 6 bases for V and 3 bases for J; bases not matched to a gene: 7. The CDR3 consists of 14 residues. CDR3 loop: CACQRGGYTGELFF. CDR3 DNA: TGTGCCTGCCAGCGGGGAGGTTACACCGGGGAGCTGTTTTTT.

CDR3 in DNA: TGTGCCTGGAGTGAACAGGACAATCAGCCCCAGCATTTT. Residues: CAWSEQDNQPQHF. This sequence joins TRBV30 and TRBJ1-5; D may be TRBD1 (5 bases). V was shortened by 1 base and J by 3 bases, with 7 bases between the two germline ends. The CDR3 has 13 amino acids. CDR1 is GTSNPN and CDR2 is SVGIG in the germline V gene (reference sequence). Based on the CDR3 plus reference TRBV30 and TRBJ1-5, the full variable domain is SQTIHQWPATLVQPVGSPLSLECTVEGTSNPNLYWYRQAAGRGLQLLFYSVGIGQISSEVPQNLSASRPQDRQFILSSKKLLLSDSGFYLCAWSEQDNQPQHFGDGTRLSIL.

V and J are TRBV28 and TRBJ2-1; D gene ambiguous. CDR3 length equals 16 residues. Germline values: CDR1 MDHEN, CDR2 SYDVKM. Deletions cut 6 bases from V and 0 bases from J, with 15 bases between. Here the CDR3 DNA reads TGTGCCAGCAGGGATTCGGTATGGAGCTCCTACAATGAGCAGTTCTTC. It translates to CASRDSVWSSYNEQFF. Combining the CDR3 with reference TRBV28 and TRBJ2-1 gives the whole variable domain DVKVTQSSRYLVKRTGEKVFLECVQDMDHENMFWYRQDPGLGLRLIYFSYDVKMKEKGDIPEGYSVSREKKERFSLILESASTNQTSMYLCASRDSVWSSYNEQFFGPGTRLTVL.

The table lists this clone with a few counts. The chain is built from TRBV29-1 and TRBJ2-7; 8 bases map to TRBD2. The CDR3 totals 15 residues. The germline CDR1 and CDR2 sequences are SQVTM and ANQGSEA. The trim removed 4 bases at V and 3 bases at J, leaving 11 bases unmatched. The CDR3 sequence is CSVGLKAGVGYEQYF. CDR3 DNA: TGCAGCGTTGGACTTAAAGCGGGAGTTGGCTACGAGCAGTACTTC.

This chain joins TRBV5-1 and TRBJ1-5, with D possibly TRBD1 on 6 matching bases. The V end was cut by 4 bases, the J end by 5 bases, with 13 bases between. The CDR3 runs 14 residues. The germline V gene encodes CDR1 SGHRS and CDR2 YFSETQ. As DNA, the CDR3 is TGCGCCAGCAGCCTTAGGGGGTTGGATCAGCCCCAGCATTTT. Protein sequence: CASSLRGLDQPQHF.

The CDR3 is CATSRDSGGRAEQFF. In nucleotides, the CDR3 is TGTGCCACCAGCAGAGATTCCGGCGGGAGGGCTGAGCAGTTCTTC. V and J are TRBV15 and TRBJ2-1, with 9 bases aligning to TRBD2. This CDR3 has 15 residues. The ends lost 0 bases at V and 9 bases at J; junction bases unmatched: 6. Per the germline V gene, CDR1 is LNHNV and CDR2 is YYDKDF (reference sequence).

V gene TRBV19 combines with J gene TRBJ2-1, with TRBD1 matching over 11 bases. Germline lookup yields CDR1 LNHDA and CDR2 SQIVND (reference sequence). This CDR3 region has 17 residues. The V and J ends lost 5 bases and 3 bases, in that order; junction bases with no gene match: 9. The CDR3 sequence: CASSRPGTGGYYNEQFF. CDR3 nucleotides: TGTGCCAGTAGTCGTCCCGGGACAGGGGGGTACTACAATGAGCAGTTCTTC.

The chain couples TRBV11-3 to TRBJ2-1; D unresolved. The germline V gene encodes CDR1 SGHNT and CDR2 YENEEA. There are 13 residues in the CDR3. V lost 1 base and J lost 5, with 6 bases in between. CDR3 nucleotide sequence: TGTGCCAGCAGCTTAGGCAGGAACAATGAGCAGTTCTTC. Translating gives CASSLGRNNEQFF.

The J gene is TRBJ2-1, the V gene TRBV5-6, with a tentative D call TRBD1 (6 bases). Germline values: CDR1 SGHDT, CDR2 YYEEEE. The CDR3 runs 13 residues. The V end lost 3 bases, the J end lost 4 bases, and 8 bases lay between the germline ends. The CDR3: CASSSGQYNEQFF. The CDR3 DNA is TGTGCCAGCAGCTCCGGACAGTACAATGAGCAGTTCTTC.

This clone has more than one count but fewer than ten. The chain links TRBV5-1 to TRBJ1-4; D gene uncertain. CDR1 is SGHRS and CDR2 is YFSETQ in the germline V gene. This CDR3 spans 14 amino acids. V shed 2 bases and J shed 6 bases, with 11 bases lying between them. CDR3 nucleotide sequence: TGCGCCAGCAGCTTTCGGGATATCGATGAAAAACTGTTTTTT. Its protein product is CASSFRDIDEKLFF.

The chain employs TRBV29-1 and TRBJ1-2; 8 bases align to TRBD1. Germline V gene lookup returns CDR1 SQVTM and CDR2 ANQGSEA. J was trimmed by 8 bases and V by 8 bases; bases with no gene match: 7. CDR3 length: 11 amino acids. The CDR3 region is CSLMQGAGYTF. CDR3 coding DNA: TGCAGCCTTATGCAGGGGGCCGGCTACACCTTC.

V is TRBV15 and J is TRBJ2-5; 9 bases match TRBD2. The CDR3 sequence is 14 residues long. V trimming: 9 bases; J trimming: 4 bases; junction bases outside the gene matches: 9. Germline lookup yields CDR1 LNHNV and CDR2 YYDKDF (reference sequence). CDR3 protein: CATFFAAGGETQYF. In DNA, the CDR3 is TGTGCCACGTTCTTCGCAGCGGGAGGAGAGACCCAGTACTTC.

This clone was seen only a few times. The chain couples TRBV18 to TRBJ2-7; TRBD2 aligns across 9 bases. This CDR3 comprises 16 residues. V dropped 4 bases and J dropped 1; count of bases not matched to a gene: 8. From germline, CDR1 is KGHSH and CDR2 LQKENI. The DNA for the CDR3 is TGTGCCAGCTCACAGATTAGCGGGAGACGATCCTACGAGCAGTACTTC. Translation: CASSQISGRRSYEQYF.

The genes are TRBV10-3 and TRBJ2-7, with 9 bases identical to TRBD2. The CDR3 extends over 14 amino acids. The trim removed 3 bases at V and 5 bases at J, leaving 5 bases unmatched. CDR1 and CDR2 from the germline V gene are ENHRY and SYGVKD. Here the CDR3 reads CAISDPSGKNEQYF. CDR3 DNA sequence: TGTGCCATCAGTGACCCTAGCGGGAAAAACGAGCAGTACTTC.

This clone appeared a few times. The chain couples TRBV19 to TRBJ1-2; 10 bases line up with TRBD1. In germline, CDR1 is LNHDA, CDR2 SQIVND (reference sequence). CDR3 length: 13 amino acids. V was pared by 9 bases and J by 2 bases, with 3 bases of the junction left unmatched. The chain's CDR3 is CARRQGANYGYTF. The CDR3 bases are TGTGCCAGAAGACAGGGGGCAAACTATGGCTACACCTTC.

This clone was counted a few times. This sample includes further DNA sequences coding for the same CDR3. The V and J genes are TRBV11-2 and TRBJ2-7; 12 bases are a match to TRBD2. Germline assignment: CDR1 SGHAT and CDR2 FQNNGV. V lost 4 bases, J lost 2 bases, and 3 bases stayed unmatched. The CDR3 has 15 amino acids. The CDR3 coding sequence is TGTGCCAGCAGCTCCCTAGCGGGAGGGCCCTACGAGCAGTACTTC. This translates into CASSSLAGGPYEQYF. Drawing the rest from reference TRBV11-2 and TRBJ2-7, the complete variable domain is EAGVAQSPRYKIIEKRQSVAFWCNPISGHATLYWYQQILGQGPKLLIQFQNNGVVDDSQLPKDRFSAERLKGVDSTLKIQPAKLEDSAVYLCASSSLAGGPYEQYFGPGTRLTVT.

The table lists this clone with a few counts. The chain links TRBV4-3 to TRBJ2-7, with a weak D call TRBD2 (6 bases). Trimming took off 0 bases at V and 5 bases at J, with 14 bases between the two ends. CDR1 LGHNA and CDR2 YSLEER come from the germline V gene. The CDR3 loop spans 15 amino acids. CDR3 sequence: CASSQDVRPGDEQYF. CDR3 in DNA: TGCGCCAGCAGCCAAGATGTCCGACCGGGAGACGAGCAGTACTTC.

In its sample, this clone was seen a few times. The chain uses TRBV7-3 and TRBJ1-2, with D uncertain. CDR1 and CDR2 from the germline V gene are SGHTA and FQGTGA. The CDR3 consists of 12 residues. V shed 4 bases and J shed 6 bases, with 9 bases lying between them. The DNA of the CDR3 is TGTGCCAGCAGCTCAGGTGGCGATGGCTACACCTTC. Protein product: CASSSGGDGYTF.

This clone showed up just a few times. J is TRBJ1-2 and V is TRBV7-9; 10 positions agree with TRBD1. The CDR3 has 15 residues. Trimming took 7 bases from V and 3 from J; bases not matched to a gene: 8. Germline V gene lookup returns CDR1 SEHNR and CDR2 FQNEAQ (reference sequence). CDR3 in amino acids: CASTPDRGLDYGYTF. The CDR3, as DNA: TGTGCCAGCACCCCAGACAGGGGGCTCGACTATGGCTACACCTTC.

This chain uses TRBV15 with TRBJ1-2; possibly TRBD1 for D (5 bases). Germline loops: CDR1 LNHNV, CDR2 YYDKDF (reference sequence). Trimming stripped 5 bases from V and 7 bases from J, with 23 bases between. CDR3 size: 16 residues. CDR3 DNA sequence: TGTGCCACCAGCGTCCCCTACAGGAGTCGGCCGGGTGGCTACACCTTC. Protein sequence: CATSVPYRSRPGGYTF.

The V call is TRBV29-1, the J call TRBJ2-7; a possible D gene is TRBD2 (6 bases). V lost 4 bases and J lost 2, with 18 bases in between. Germline CDR1 and CDR2: SQVTM and ANQGSEA. CDR3 length equals 15 residues. DNA of the CDR3: TGCAGCGTTGTTGACCTCGGGAGCCTCACCTACGAGCAGTACTTC. Its protein is CSVVDLGSLTYEQYF.